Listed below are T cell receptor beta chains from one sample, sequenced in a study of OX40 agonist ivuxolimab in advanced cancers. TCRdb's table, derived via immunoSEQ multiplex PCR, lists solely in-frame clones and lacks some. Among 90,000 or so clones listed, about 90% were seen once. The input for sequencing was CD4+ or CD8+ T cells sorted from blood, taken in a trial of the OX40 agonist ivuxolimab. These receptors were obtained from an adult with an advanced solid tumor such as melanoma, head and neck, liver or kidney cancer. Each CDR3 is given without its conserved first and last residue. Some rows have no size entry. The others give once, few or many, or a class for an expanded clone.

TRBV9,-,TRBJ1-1,ASSVEANTEAF
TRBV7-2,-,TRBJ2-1,ASSLGELAGEYNEQF
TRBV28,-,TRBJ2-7,ASLEGRSNSYEQY
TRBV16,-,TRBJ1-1,ASSHVGTGVSEAF
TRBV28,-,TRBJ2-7,ASSGGQSPIGEQY
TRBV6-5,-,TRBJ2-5,ASSYLVGGEGETQY
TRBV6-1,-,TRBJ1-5,ASSDSPNQPQH
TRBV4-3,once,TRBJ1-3,ASSQDLVVTSSGNTIY
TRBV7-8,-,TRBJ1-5,ASSSFGTVSNQPQH
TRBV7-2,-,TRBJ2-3,ASSLKPSGGAWDTQY
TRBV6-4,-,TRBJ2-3,ASSDSTAGATDTQY
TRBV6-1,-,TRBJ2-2,ASDGVANTGELF
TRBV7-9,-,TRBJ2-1,ASSLVRGYNEQF
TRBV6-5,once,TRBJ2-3,ASTGTDTQY
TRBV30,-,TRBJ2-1,AWSVKSSGFYNEQF
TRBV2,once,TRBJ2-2,ASSWTGSSGELF
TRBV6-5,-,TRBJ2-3,ASSYVGGATDTQY
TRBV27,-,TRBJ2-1,ASSFGLAGSGEQF
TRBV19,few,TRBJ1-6,ASSRQAPEDMALH
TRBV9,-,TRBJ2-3,ASSVASAYTQY
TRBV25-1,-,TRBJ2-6,ASSKGAGANVLT
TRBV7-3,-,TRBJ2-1,ASSQIAGAAYNEQF
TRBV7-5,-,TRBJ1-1,ASRHGGTEAF
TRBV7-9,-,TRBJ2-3,ASSSGKTVADTQY
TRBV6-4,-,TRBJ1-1,ASSDSNQGVAF
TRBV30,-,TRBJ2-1,AWSGTSGGEQF
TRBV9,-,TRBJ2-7,ASSEGGGGFYEQY
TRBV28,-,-,ASMTSDYEQY
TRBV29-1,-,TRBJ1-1,SVVDRGEAF
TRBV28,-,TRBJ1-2,ASSLGGQEALLLGGYT
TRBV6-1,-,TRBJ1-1,ASSEVGVMNTEAF
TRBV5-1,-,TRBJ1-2,ASSLEGAGGYGYT
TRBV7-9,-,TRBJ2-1,ASSLVLGVRAGYNEQF
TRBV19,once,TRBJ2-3,ASSWRIDTDTQY
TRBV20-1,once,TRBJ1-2,SADGFFGYT